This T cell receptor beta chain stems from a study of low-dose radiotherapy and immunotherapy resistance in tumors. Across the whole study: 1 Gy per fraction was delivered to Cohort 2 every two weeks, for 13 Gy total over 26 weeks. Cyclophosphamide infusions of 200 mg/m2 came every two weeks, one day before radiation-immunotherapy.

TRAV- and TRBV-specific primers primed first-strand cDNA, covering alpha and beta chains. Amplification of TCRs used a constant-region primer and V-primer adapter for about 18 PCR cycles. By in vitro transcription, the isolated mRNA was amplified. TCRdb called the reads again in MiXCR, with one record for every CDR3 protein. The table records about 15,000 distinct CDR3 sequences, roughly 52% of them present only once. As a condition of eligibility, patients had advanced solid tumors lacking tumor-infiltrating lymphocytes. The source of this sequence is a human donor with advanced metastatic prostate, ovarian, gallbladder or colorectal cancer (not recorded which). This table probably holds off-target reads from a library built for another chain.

This CDR3 is CASSLIGALAKNIQYF. The CDR3 nucleotides are TGTGCCAGCAGCTTAATAGGTGCCTTAGCCAAAAACATTCAGTACTTC. The chain recombines TRBV11-2 with TRBJ2-4; unclear D gene. Looked up from germline, CDR1 is SGHAT and CDR2 is FQNNGV. This CDR3 spans 16 amino acids. V shed 2 bases and J shed 0 bases, with 11 bases lying between them.